This is a list of T cell receptor beta chains from one sample in a study of blood T cell repertoires in COVID-19. Libraries were prepared by immunoSEQ multiplex PCR; TCRdb keeps only in-frame clonotypes and omits some of them. The sample carries about 260,000 clones, 75% to 95% recorded once. Sequencing was performed on PBMCs or T cells enriched from blood (not recorded which). These receptors all stem from a man aged 40-50 years who had been exposed to COVID-19. CDR3s include the opening cysteine and the closing phenylalanine or tryptophan. D genes are given only for firm matches. Where a row states a size, it is once, few, many or the class of an expanded clone; other rows omit it.

v_call,d_call,j_call,clone_size,cdr3_aa,cdr3_nt
TRBV25-1,NA,TRBJ2-3,NA,CASSSYRDTPGDTQYF,TGTGCCAGCAGCTCCTACCGGGACACGCCAGGGGATACGCAGTATTTT
TRBV12-3/TRBV12-4,NA,TRBJ2-1,NA,CASGGIGYNEQFF,TGTGCCAGCGGCGGGATAGGTTACAATGAGCAGTTCTTC
TRBV30,NA,TRBJ2-7,NA,CAWRTNYEQYF,TGTGCCTGGAGAACAAACTACGAGCAGTACTTC
TRBV2,NA,TRBJ1-1,many,CASSSRGNTEAFF,TGTGCCAGCAGTTCCAGGGGGAACACTGAAGCTTTCTTT
TRBV27,NA,TRBJ2-7,NA,CASSLKAGPAYEQYF,TGTGCCAGCAGTTTAAAGGCGGGACCCGCCTACGAGCAGTACTTC
TRBV18,NA,TRBJ2-7,NA,CASSQDSTTYEQYF,TGTGCCAGCTCACAGGACAGTACGACCTACGAGCAGTACTTC
TRBV7-9,NA,TRBJ1-2,NA,CASSFEGYTF,TGTGCCAGCAGCTTTGAGGGCTACACCTTC
TRBV7-2,TRBD1,TRBJ2-7,NA,CASSSADRGLYEQYF,TGTGCCAGCAGCTCCGCGGACAGGGGGCTTTACGAGCAGTACTTC
TRBV5-1,TRBD1,TRBJ1-5,NA,CASSLWDRGRNGNQPQHF,TGCGCCAGCAGCTTGTGGGACAGGGGGCGAAATGGCAATCAGCCCCAGCATTTT
TRBV30,NA,TRBJ1-4,NA,CAWSATEVNEKLFF,TGTGCCTGGAGTGCGACAGAAGTTAATGAAAAACTGTTTTTT
TRBV18,NA,TRBJ2-3,NA,CASLPGLSTDTQYF,TGTGCCAGCTTACCGGGACTGAGCACAGATACGCAGTATTTT
TRBV30,NA,TRBJ1-5,NA,CAWSEGGGNQPQHF,TGTGCCTGGAGTGAGGGAGGCGGCAATCAGCCCCAGCATTTT
TRBV25-1,NA,TRBJ1-2,NA,CASSFGQSGSDYTF,TGTGCCAGTAGTTTCGGACAGAGTGGATCTGACTACACCTTC
TRBV5-5,TRBD2,TRBJ2-5,NA,CASSPLAGGQETQYF,TGTGCCAGCAGCCCACTAGCGGGAGGACAAGAGACCCAGTACTTC
TRBV4-2,NA,TRBJ2-1,few,CASSQDVESGSYNEQFF,TGTGCCAGCAGCCAAGATGTGGAATCGGGCTCCTACAATGAGCAGTTCTTC
TRBV28,NA,TRBJ1-6,NA,CASLGQGNLYNSPLHF,TGTGCCAGCCTGGGGCAGGGAAACCTTTATAATTCACCCCTCCACTTT
TRBV19,NA,TRBJ2-1,NA,CASSVQGSGNEQFF,TGTGCCAGTAGTGTTCAGGGTTCGGGCAATGAGCAGTTCTTC
TRBV11-2,TRBD2,TRBJ2-5,NA,CASSSGTTETQYF,TGTGCCAGCAGCTCGGGGACTACCGAGACCCAGTACTTC
TRBV7-8,NA,TRBJ1-1,NA,CASSLGGATEAFF,TGTGCCAGCAGCTTGGGGGGAGCCACTGAAGCTTTCTTT
TRBV28,NA,TRBJ1-5,once,CASSLESRQPQHF,TGTGCCAGCAGTTTAGAGTCGAGACAGCCCCAGCATTTT
TRBV25-1,NA,TRBJ2-1,NA,CASTWTVGNNEQFF,TGTGCCAGCACCTGGACAGTTGGGAACAATGAGCAGTTCTTC
TRBV28,NA,TRBJ1-2,NA,CASSLQGPYGYTF,TGTGCCAGCAGTTTACAGGGCCCCTACGGCTACACCTTC
TRBV27,NA,TRBJ2-2,NA,CASSRPPGELFF,TGTGCCAGCAGTCGTCCTCCCGGGGAGCTGTTTTTT
TRBV7-3,TRBD2,TRBJ2-2,NA,CASSYGAGTGELFF,TGTGCCAGCAGTTACGGAGCGGGGACCGGGGAGCTGTTTTTT
TRBV18,TRBD2,TRBJ2-2,NA,CASSQIAGANTGELFF,TGTGCCAGCTCACAAATAGCGGGGGCGAACACCGGGGAGCTGTTTTTT
TRBV6-2/TRBV6-3,TRBD2,TRBJ2-4,NA,CASSPGGAKNIQYF,TGTGCCAGCAGCCCCGGGGGGGCCAAAAACATTCAGTACTTC
TRBV28,TRBD1,TRBJ1-1,NA,CASSITGQARSNTEAFF,TGTGCCAGCAGCATAACCGGACAGGCGCGGTCGAACACTGAAGCTTTCTTT
TRBV30,TRBD1,TRBJ1-1,NA,CAWSPRSGQGELGEAFF,TGTGCCTGGAGCCCTCGATCCGGACAGGGGGAATTAGGCGAAGCTTTCTTT
TRBV3-1/TRBV3-2,NA,TRBJ2-2,NA,CASSRYPGELFF,TGTGCCAGCAGCCGCTACCCCGGGGAGCTGTTTTTT
TRBV5-4,NA,TRBJ1-2,once,CASSLAGAYYGYTF,TGTGCCAGCAGCTTAGCAGGGGCTTACTATGGCTACACCTTC
TRBV7-9,NA,TRBJ2-7,NA,CASSALGVGDEQYF,TGTGCCAGCAGCGCGCTAGGGGTAGGAGACGAGCAGTACTTC
TRBV7-9,NA,TRBJ2-1,NA,CASSFMGQSNEQFF,TGTGCCAGCAGCTTCATGGGACAAAGTAATGAGCAGTTCTTC
TRBV28,TRBD2,TRBJ2-7,NA,CASSVSTSGRESSYEQYF,TGTGCCAGCAGTGTCTCAACTAGCGGGAGGGAGAGCTCCTACGAGCAGTACTTC